This T cell receptor (beta chain) was identified in a study of blood T cell dynamics during melanoma immunotherapy. Time point described: pre-treatment baseline. V dropped 1 base and J dropped 4 bases, with 13 bases sitting between them. This CDR3 region has 15 residues. Germline V lookup: CDR1 MNHNS, CDR2 SASEGT. Using immunoSEQ multiplex PCR, the repertoire was profiled, and TCRdb retains in-frame clones only, with some absent. The sample includes 10,000 or so clones, more than 85% of them seen just once. This chain joins TRBV6-1 and TRBJ2-5, with D perhaps TRBD1 (6 bases). Material: blood, obtained from a patient treated with checkpoint blockade. The TCR sequence derives from a human donor with melanoma. The CDR3 DNA reads as TGTGCCAGCAGTGAAGAAGGAACAGGGATAGAGACCCAGTACTTC. Translated: CASSEEGTGIETQYF.